This T cell receptor (beta chain) stems from a study of cytomegalovirus exposure and HLA in healthy donors. Study results and limitations: According to an earlier analysis, most TCR beta V segments yielded productive rearrangements about 87% or about 30% of the time. Trimming of TCR beta V- and J-genes showed a link, identified in a later analysis, to a missense DCLRE1C variant. In a later analysis, several top co-occurrence clusters appeared linked to parvovirus B19, influenza, CMV and Epstein-Barr virus.

In regard to this clone: Antigen specificity is unknown.

In germline, CDR1 is KGHSH, CDR2 LQKENI. V shed 2 bases, J shed 3 bases, and the junction held 6 bases outside the gene matches. The CDR3 contains 16 residues. Both 60 Vbeta primers and 13 Jbeta primers went into the PCR. The table came from immunoSEQ multiplex PCR; TCRdb's copy has only in-frame clones and leaves some out. This table holds about 130,000 clones, roughly 83% found once. The specimen sequenced was PBMCs. V usage is TRBV18 and J usage is TRBJ1-4; 7 nucleotides agree with TRBD1. This TCR came from a man aged 40-49 years in good health and CMV-seronegative. The CDR3 DNA follows: TGTGCCAGCTCACCAGGAGGGGGCACCGCTAATGAAAAACTGTTTTTT. Its protein product is CASSPGGGTANEKLFF.